What follows are 3 T cell receptor beta chains derived from one specimen sequenced in a study of blood T cell repertoires in COVID-19. The protocol was immunoSEQ multiplex PCR, while the TCRdb copy is restricted to in-frame clones and leaves out a portion. The table has hundreds of thousands of clones, roughly nine tenths seen once. Sequencing was performed on PBMCs or T cells enriched from blood (not recorded which). The receptors shown here come from a woman aged 18 to 35 with acute COVID-19.

The V gene is TRBV6-5, the J gene TRBJ2-1; 10 positions match TRBD2. The V gene end was trimmed by 4 bases and the J gene end by 1 base; junction bases not matched to a gene: 4. Germline V gene sequence: CDR1 MNHEY, CDR2 SVGAGI. This CDR3 spans 16 amino acids. The CDR3 DNA reads TGTGCCAGCAGTTTCTCTAGCGGGGGTTCCTACAATGAGCAGTTCTTC. This sequence encodes CASSFSSGGSYNEQFF.

The gene calls are TRBV3-1 (or the pseudogene TRBV3-2) and TRBJ2-2, with D possibly TRBD2 on 6 matching bases. Germline lookup yields CDR1 LGHDT and CDR2 YNNKEL (reference sequence). Trimming took 6 bases from V and 6 from J, leaving 14 bases between them. The CDR3 is made up of 14 amino acids. The CDR3: CASSGLARSGELFF. CDR3 coding DNA: TGTGCCAGCAGTGGGCTAGCGAGGTCCGGGGAGCTGTTTTTT.

The CDR3 sequence: CASSNGDLYNEQFF. DNA of the CDR3: TGTGCCAGTAGTAATGGGGACTTATACAATGAGCAGTTCTTC. This sequence joins TRBV19 and TRBJ2-1; possibly TRBD2 for D (6 bases). The CDR3 has 14 residues. Trimming shortened V by 4 bases and J by 4 bases, and 11 bases separated the two germline ends. Per germline, CDR1 LNHDA and CDR2 SQIVND (reference sequence).